Below, 21 T cell receptor beta chains from the same sample are listed, as sequenced in a study of blood T cell repertoires in COVID-19. Some clones are missing from TCRdb's copy, which holds only in-frame ones; the method was immunoSEQ multiplex PCR. Found here are over 350,000 clones, around nine tenths of them singletons; the top ten hold approximately 2%. The material sequenced was PBMCs or T cells enriched from blood (not recorded which). These receptors originate from a young woman with acute COVID-19.

The genes are TRBV5-5 and TRBJ1-6, with D possibly matching TRBD1 (5 bases). The germline V gene has CDR1 SGHKS and CDR2 YYEKEE (reference sequence). There are 15 residues in the CDR3. Trimming left V 4 bases short and J 6 bases short, with 14 bases between. The CDR3, as DNA: TGTGCCAGCAGCCCCTCGACAGTGGCTAATTCACCCCTCCACTTT. It codes for CASSPSTVANSPLHF.

This chain links TRBV7-6 with TRBJ1-5; 10 bases agree with TRBD1. The CDR3 is 16 amino acids. With V trimmed by 5 bases and J by 2 bases, 6 bases remained unmatched. The germline CDR1 and CDR2 sequences are SGHVS and FNYEAQ. In DNA, the CDR3 is TGTGCCAGCAGCGAAGAGACAGGGGGCGGCAATCAGCCCCAGCATTTT. Encoded protein: CASSEETGGGNQPQHF.

This chain connects TRBV5-6 to TRBJ2-7; 12 bases are shared with TRBD1. The CDR3 has 15 residues. Germline assignment: CDR1 SGHDT and CDR2 YYEEEE. V lost 2 bases and J lost 6; bases outside the gene matches: 6. CDR3 sequence: CASSFRGTGGSEQYF. In DNA, the CDR3 is TGTGCCAGCAGCTTTAGAGGGACAGGGGGCTCCGAGCAGTACTTC.

The chain recombines TRBV11-2 with TRBJ2-7; TRBD1 matches 9 bases. Germline trimming cut 6 bases from V and 3 bases from J; bases unmatched to any gene: 15. This CDR3 is built from 17 residues. Germline assignment: CDR1 SGHAT and CDR2 FQNNGV. CDR3 loop: CASSPITGGVLRYEQYF. The CDR3 coding sequence is TGTGCCAGCAGTCCTATAACAGGGGGCGTACTGCGCTACGAGCAGTACTTC. Full variable domain (remainder filled in from reference TRBV11-2 and TRBJ2-7): EAGVAQSPRYKIIEKRQSVAFWCNPISGHATLYWYQQILGQGPKLLIQFQNNGVVDDSQLPKDRFSAERLKGVDSTLKIQPAKLEDSAVYLCASSPITGGVLRYEQYFGPGTRLTVT.

This sequence joins TRBV7-6 and TRBJ2-7, with 7 bases aligning to TRBD1. Germline trimming cut 4 bases from V and 2 bases from J; bases unmatched to any gene: 5. The CDR3 length is 14 residues. Germline V gene data show CDR1 as SGHVS and CDR2 as FNYEAQ. The CDR3 here is CASSYRDRTYEQYF. Written as DNA, the CDR3 is TGTGCCAGCAGCTACCGGGACAGAACCTACGAGCAGTACTTC.

The V and J genes are TRBV2 and TRBJ2-5; 7 nucleotides align to TRBD2. There are 16 residues in the CDR3. V was pared by 8 bases and J by 1 base, with 13 bases of the junction left unmatched. Germline CDR1 and CDR2: SNHLY and FYNNEI. Here the CDR3 reads CASFTSMTSSQETQYF. CDR3 bases: TGTGCCAGCTTTACCTCAATGACTAGCAGCCAAGAGACCCAGTACTTC. Full variable domain (missing parts from reference TRBV2 and TRBJ2-5): EPEVTQTPSHQVTQMGQEVILRCVPISNHLYFYWYRQILGQKVEFLVSFYNNEISEKSEIFDDQFSVERPDGSNFTLKIRSTKLEDSAMYFCASFTSMTSSQETQYFGPGTRLLVL.

The table lists this clone with a count of one. This sequence joins TRBV7-2 and TRBJ2-7; 8 nucleotides agree with TRBD2. The CDR3 is made up of 17 amino acids. Trimming took 1 base from V and 5 from J; bases not matched to a gene: 13. Germline V gene data show CDR1 as SGHTA and CDR2 as FQGNSA. CDR3 sequence: CASSLVGLAFTANEQYF. CDR3 nucleotide sequence: TGTGCCAGCAGCTTAGTCGGACTAGCTTTCACGGCCAACGAGCAGTACTTC.

The chain is built from TRBV4-1 and TRBJ2-4; TRBD1 is a possible D gene (6 bases). CDR1 MGHRA and CDR2 YSYEKL come from the germline V gene. Trimming removed 0 bases at V and 4 bases at J, with 10 bases between. CDR3 size: 15 residues. The CDR3 region is CASSQEAQGKNIQYF. DNA for the CDR3: TGCGCCAGCAGCCAAGAGGCGCAGGGGAAAAACATTCAGTACTTC.

On this clone: The conserved final phenylalanine or tryptophan is absent from the CDR3, which likely points to a read error. The limits of the CDR3 on the DNA are not certain, so only TCRdb's listed CDR3 is given. This chain connects TRBV5-4 to TRBJ1-4. A total of 14 residues make up the CDR3, ends included. Germline CDR1 is SGHNT and CDR2 is YYREEE (reference sequence). The CDR3 spells CASSFALSDSYIAV.

The rearrangement joins TRBV13 to TRBJ2-7; TRBD2 aligns across 11 bases. CDR1 and CDR2 (germline): PRHDT, FYEKMQ (reference sequence). The CDR3 is 17 amino acids. V lost 2 bases and J lost 0; bases outside the gene matches: 6. The CDR3 protein is CASSLSSSGGYSYEQYF. As DNA, the CDR3 is TGTGCCAGCAGCTTATCGTCTAGCGGGGGGTACTCCTACGAGCAGTACTTC.

To note about this clone: Other DNA sequences in the sample encode the same CDR3. The chain is built from TRBV2 and TRBJ1-4; 7 bases are a match to TRBD1. The CDR3 runs to 12 residues. CDR1 and CDR2 from the germline V gene are SNHLY and FYNNEI. The J segment lost 4 bases and the V segment lost 9 bases, leaving 2 bases of the junction unmatched. CDR3 sequence: CASRQGNEKLFF. The CDR3, as DNA: TGTGCCAGTAGACAGGGTAATGAAAAACTGTTTTTT.

This clone was seen only a few times. The DNA of the CDR3 is TGTGCCAGCAGCTTGGTTACATCTCGTGGAAACACCATATATTTT. Its translation is CASSLVTSRGNTIYF. The J gene is TRBJ1-3, the V gene TRBV5-5; D not resolved. The CDR3 has 15 amino acids. Germline V gene sequence: CDR1 SGHKS, CDR2 YYEKEE (reference sequence). With 0 bases removed from V and 3 bases from J, the gap between germline ends came to 10 bases.

The V and J genes are TRBV7-9 and TRBJ1-2; D is ambiguous. The germline gives CDR1 SEHNR, CDR2 FQNEAQ (reference sequence). The CDR3 is 14 residues long. V was pared by 2 bases and J by 0 bases, with 7 bases between. In DNA, the CDR3 is TGTGCCAGCAGCTTACCGGTACCTAACTATGGCTACACCTTC. Translated, it gives CASSLPVPNYGYTF.

This clone was counted only a few times. The V call is TRBV7-6, the J call TRBJ1-5; unclear D gene. V gave up 5 bases and J gave up 6 bases, with 11 bases separating them. The CDR3 runs 13 residues. Germline V gene data show CDR1 as SGHVS and CDR2 as FNYEAQ. CDR3 region: CASSPKQSQPQHF. CDR3 DNA: TGTGCCAGCAGCCCAAAACAATCTCAGCCCCAGCATTTT.

The gene calls are TRBV10-1 and TRBJ2-1; tentatively, D is TRBD1 (6 bases). The V and J ends lost 3 bases and 9 bases respectively, with 6 bases between them. The CDR3 has 11 amino acids. CDR1 and CDR2 from the germline V gene are WNHNN and SYGVQD (reference sequence). CDR3 region: CASSEGGEQFF. CDR3 DNA sequence: TGCGCCAGCAGTGAAGGGGGTGAGCAGTTCTTC.

The V call is TRBV19, the J call TRBJ1-5; D uncertain. The germline gives CDR1 LNHDA, CDR2 SQIVND (reference sequence). The CDR3 extends over 16 amino acids. V was clipped by 2 bases and J by 0 bases, with 11 bases between them. Written as DNA, the CDR3 is TGTGCCAGTAGTATACAGTCCCCCACTAGCAATCAGCCCCAGCATTTT. Residues: CASSIQSPTSNQPQHF.

The CDR3 loop reads CASSRSGTGGNYGYTF. DNA of the CDR3: TGTGCCAGCAGCCGTAGCGGGACAGGGGGCAACTATGGCTACACCTTC. The rearrangement links TRBV14 to TRBJ1-2; 12 nucleotides agree with TRBD1. The CDR3 runs 16 residues. Germline CDR1 is SGHDN and CDR2 is FVKESK. With V trimmed by 4 bases and J by 2 bases, 5 bases remained unmatched.

The chain carries TRBV19 and TRBJ2-5; no clear D. Looked up from germline, CDR1 is LNHDA and CDR2 is SQIVND (reference sequence). The ends were cut back, 1 base at V and 5 bases at J, with 14 bases in the middle. CDR3 size: 15 residues. CDR3 region: CASSIADGGRETQYF. DNA of the CDR3: TGTGCCAGTAGTATAGCTGACGGCGGAAGGGAGACCCAGTACTTC.

This chain connects TRBV19 to TRBJ2-4, with TRBD2 as a possible D gene (6 bases). Trimming cost V 5 bases and J 6 bases, with 20 bases left between them. Per germline, CDR1 LNHDA and CDR2 SQIVND (reference sequence). The CDR3 is 16 residues long. The CDR3 loop reads CASSARPGGGRNIQYF. The CDR3, as DNA: TGTGCCAGTAGTGCGCGGCCGGGCGGAGGGAGAAACATTCAGTACTTC.

This chain links TRBV28 with TRBJ2-7; TRBD1 matches 9 bases. In germline, CDR1 is MDHEN, CDR2 SYDVKM. This CDR3 spans 15 amino acids. Unmatched junction bases numbered 9, after V lost 5 bases and J lost 4 bases. CDR3 residues: CASSASGTGIYEQYF. CDR3 DNA: TGTGCCAGCAGTGCATCCGGGACAGGGATTTACGAGCAGTACTTC.

This chain links TRBV7-2 with TRBJ1-1, with D unclear. V gave up 1 base and J gave up 2 bases, with 8 bases separating them. CDR3 length: 14 residues. Germline V gives CDR1 SGHTA, CDR2 FQGNSA. The CDR3 protein is CASSLELFNTEAFF. CDR3 sequence (DNA): TGTGCCAGCAGCTTAGAATTATTTAACACTGAAGCTTTCTTT.